The T cell receptor (beta chain) described here comes from a study of shared clonotypes between healthy human individuals. About the research overall: The study enrolled two women and a few men aged 18 to 49. Notes on the study in general: It was observed that roughly 5.4% of naive CD4 clonotypes were shared across several donors. Estimated richness was generally greater in naive than memory subsets.

Libraries were prepared by immunoSEQ multiplex PCR; TCRdb keeps only in-frame clonotypes and omits some of them. This sample has about 1.5 million clones, with approximately 98% found just once. Turning to this clone: Its specificity is not known.

Donors were healthy HIV-negative adults without recently reported acute infections or vaccinations. This TCR came from a man under 40 in good health. Specimen: naive CD4+ T cells sorted from blood. Described subset: CD45RA+ positively selected.

Written as DNA, the CDR3 is TGTGCCAGCAGCCCTCCGGGACAGCACGCAGATACGCAGTATTTT. It encodes CASSPPGQHADTQYF. V is TRBV28 and J is TRBJ2-3; 7 bases agree with TRBD1. The J segment lost 4 bases and the V segment lost 6 bases, leaving 10 bases of the junction unmatched. The germline gives CDR1 MDHEN, CDR2 SYDVKM. CDR3 length: 15 residues. The entire variable domain, with the rest obtained from reference TRBV28 and TRBJ2-3, is as follows: DVKVTQSSRYLVKRTGEKVFLECVQDMDHENMFWYRQDPGLGLRLIYFSYDVKMKEKGDIPEGYSVSREKKERFSLILESASTNQTSMYLCASSPPGQHADTQYFGPGTRLTVL.